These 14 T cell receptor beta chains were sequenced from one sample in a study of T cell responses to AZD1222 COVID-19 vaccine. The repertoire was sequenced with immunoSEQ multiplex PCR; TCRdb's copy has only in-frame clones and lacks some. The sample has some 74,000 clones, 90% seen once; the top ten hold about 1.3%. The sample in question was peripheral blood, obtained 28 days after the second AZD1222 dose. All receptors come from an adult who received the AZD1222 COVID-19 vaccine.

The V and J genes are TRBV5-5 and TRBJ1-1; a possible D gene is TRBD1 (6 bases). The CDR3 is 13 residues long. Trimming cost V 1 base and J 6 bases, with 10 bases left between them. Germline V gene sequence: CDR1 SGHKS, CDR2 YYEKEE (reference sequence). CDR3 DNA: TGTGCCAGCAGCTTGTGGGGGGCTCCTGAAGCTTTCTTT. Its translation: CASSLWGAPEAFF.

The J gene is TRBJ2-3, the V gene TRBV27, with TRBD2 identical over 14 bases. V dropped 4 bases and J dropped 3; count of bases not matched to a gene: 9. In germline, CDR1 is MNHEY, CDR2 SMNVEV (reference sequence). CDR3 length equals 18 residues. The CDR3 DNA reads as TGTGCCAGCAGTTCGTATCCGGGACTAGCGGGGGCAACAGATACGCAGTATTTT. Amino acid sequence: CASSSYPGLAGATDTQYF.

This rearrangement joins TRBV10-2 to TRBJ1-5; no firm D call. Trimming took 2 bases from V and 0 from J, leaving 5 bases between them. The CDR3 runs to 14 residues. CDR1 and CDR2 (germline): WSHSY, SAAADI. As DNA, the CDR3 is TGCGCCAGCAGTGAGCGGAGTAGCAATCAGCCCCAGCATTTT. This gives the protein CASSERSSNQPQHF.

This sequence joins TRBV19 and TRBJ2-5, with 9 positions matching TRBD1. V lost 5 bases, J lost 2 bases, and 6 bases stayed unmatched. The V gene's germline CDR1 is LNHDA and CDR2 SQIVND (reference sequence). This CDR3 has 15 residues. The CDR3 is CASSPPDRGQETQYF. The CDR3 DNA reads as TGTGCCAGTAGTCCCCCGGACAGGGGACAAGAGACCCAGTACTTC.

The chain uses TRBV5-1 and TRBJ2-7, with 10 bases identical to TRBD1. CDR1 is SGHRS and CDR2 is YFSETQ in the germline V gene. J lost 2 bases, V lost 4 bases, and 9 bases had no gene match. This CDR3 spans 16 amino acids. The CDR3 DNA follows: TGCGCCAGCAGCGGAGGAACGGGACAGGGGACCTACGAGCAGTACTTC. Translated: CASSGGTGQGTYEQYF.

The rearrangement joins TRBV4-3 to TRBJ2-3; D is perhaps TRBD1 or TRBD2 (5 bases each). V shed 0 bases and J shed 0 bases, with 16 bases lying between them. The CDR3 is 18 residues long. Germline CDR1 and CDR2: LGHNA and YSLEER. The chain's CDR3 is CASSQDLNLWGSTDTQYF. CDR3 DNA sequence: TGCGCCAGCAGCCAAGATCTTAATTTGTGGGGGAGCACAGATACGCAGTATTTT.

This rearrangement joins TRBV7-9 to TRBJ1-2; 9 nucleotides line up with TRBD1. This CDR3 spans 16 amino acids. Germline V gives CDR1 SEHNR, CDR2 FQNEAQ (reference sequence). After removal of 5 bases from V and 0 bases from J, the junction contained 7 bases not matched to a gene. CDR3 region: CASSHETGGANYGYTF. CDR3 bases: TGTGCCAGCAGCCATGAGACAGGGGGAGCTAACTATGGCTACACCTTC.

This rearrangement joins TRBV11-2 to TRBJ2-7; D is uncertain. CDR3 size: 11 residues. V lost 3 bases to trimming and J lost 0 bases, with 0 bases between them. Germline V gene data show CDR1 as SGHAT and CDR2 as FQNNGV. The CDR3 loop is CASSFSYEQYF. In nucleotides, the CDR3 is TGTGCCAGCAGCTTCTCCTACGAGCAGTACTTC.

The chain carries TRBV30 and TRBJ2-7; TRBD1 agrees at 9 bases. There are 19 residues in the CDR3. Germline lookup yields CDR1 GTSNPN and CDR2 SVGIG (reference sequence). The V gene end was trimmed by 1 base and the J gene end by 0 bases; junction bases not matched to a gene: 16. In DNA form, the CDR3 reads TGTGCCTGGAGTGCCGGACCGGGACAGGGCCTCATCTTCTCCTACGAGCAGTACTTC. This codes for CAWSAGPGQGLIFSYEQYF. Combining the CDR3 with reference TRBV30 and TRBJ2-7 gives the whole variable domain SQTIHQWPATLVQPVGSPLSLECTVEGTSNPNLYWYRQAAGRGLQLLFYSVGIGQISSEVPQNLSASRPQDRQFILSSKKLLLSDSGFYLCAWSAGPGQGLIFSYEQYFGPGTRLTVT.

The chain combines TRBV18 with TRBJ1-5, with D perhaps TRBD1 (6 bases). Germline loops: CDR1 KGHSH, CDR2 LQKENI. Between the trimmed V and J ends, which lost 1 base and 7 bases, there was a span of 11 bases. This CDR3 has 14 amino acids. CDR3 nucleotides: TGTGCCAGCTCACCACGGGGGCAGCAACAGCCCCAGCATTTT. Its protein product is CASSPRGQQQPQHF.

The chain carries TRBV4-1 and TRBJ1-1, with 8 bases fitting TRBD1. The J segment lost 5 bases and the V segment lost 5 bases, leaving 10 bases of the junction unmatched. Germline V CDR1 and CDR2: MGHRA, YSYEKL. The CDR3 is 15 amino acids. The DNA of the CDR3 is TGCGCCAGCAGCACGCGGACAGGGAATAGGACTGAAGCTTTCTTT. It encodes CASSTRTGNRTEAFF.

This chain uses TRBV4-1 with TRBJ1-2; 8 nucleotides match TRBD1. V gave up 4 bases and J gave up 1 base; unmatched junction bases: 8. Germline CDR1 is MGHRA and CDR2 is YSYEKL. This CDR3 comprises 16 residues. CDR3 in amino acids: CASSLPDRGFNYGYTF. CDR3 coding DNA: TGCGCCAGCAGCCTCCCCGACAGGGGATTTAACTATGGCTACACCTTC.

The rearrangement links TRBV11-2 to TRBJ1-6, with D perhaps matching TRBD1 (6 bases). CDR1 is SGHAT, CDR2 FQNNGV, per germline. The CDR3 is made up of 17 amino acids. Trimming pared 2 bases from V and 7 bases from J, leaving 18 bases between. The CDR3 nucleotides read TGTGCCAGCAGCTTACATGAGAAGGCAGGGGAGAATTCACCCCTCCACTTT. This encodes CASSLHEKAGENSPLHF.

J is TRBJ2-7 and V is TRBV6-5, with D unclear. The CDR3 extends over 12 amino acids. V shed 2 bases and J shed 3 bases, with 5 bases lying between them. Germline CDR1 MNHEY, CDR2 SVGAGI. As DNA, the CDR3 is TGTGCCAGCAGTTACGCCGGCTACGAGCAGTACTTC. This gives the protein CASSYAGYEQYF.